The 28 T cell receptor beta chains listed next were all sequenced from one sample in a study of blood T cell repertoires in COVID-19. Profiled with immunoSEQ multiplex PCR; TCRdb holds only in-frame clones, not every one. The sample records 120,000 or so clones, around 80% being singletons. The sequenced sample consisted of peripheral blood. Source of these receptors: a man between 35 and 55 years old with active or convalescent COVID-19.

This chain links TRBV11-2 with TRBJ2-7; D is undetermined. Between the trimmed V and J ends, which lost 0 bases and 3 bases, there was a span of 12 bases. CDR1 and CDR2 (germline): SGHAT, FQNNGV. The CDR3 is made up of 15 amino acids. CDR3 in DNA: TGTGCCAGCAGCTTAGATACCCAATCAGGCTACGAGCAGTACTTC. This codes for CASSLDTQSGYEQYF.

This CDR3 is CASRTGTGDEKLFF. In nucleotides, the CDR3 is TGTGCCAGCAGGACCGGGACAGGGGATGAAAAACTGTTTTTT. The chain uses TRBV28 and TRBJ1-4; TRBD1 matches at 10 bases. Germline lookup yields CDR1 MDHEN and CDR2 SYDVKM. This CDR3 has 14 amino acids. Trimming cost V 6 bases and J 6 bases; bases outside gene matches: 4.

The chain combines TRBV29-1 with TRBJ1-3; 11 bases fit TRBD1. This CDR3 is 15 amino acids long. CDR1 is SQVTM, CDR2 ANQGSEA, per germline. V lost 7 bases to trimming and J lost 3 bases; unmatched junction nucleotides: 8. The CDR3 is CSASGTGGRGNTIYF. The CDR3, as DNA: TGCAGCGCTTCGGGGACAGGGGGTCGTGGAAACACCATATATTTT.

V and J are TRBV3-1 (or the pseudogene TRBV3-2) and TRBJ1-5; D might be TRBD1 (5 bases). Trimming removed 3 bases from V and 4 bases from J, with 10 bases in between. Germline V gene data show CDR1 as LGHDT and CDR2 as YNNKEL (reference sequence). The CDR3 covers 14 residues. The CDR3 nucleotides are TGTGCCAGCAGCCAGGGACTGAATAATCAGCCCCAGCATTTT. This encodes CASSQGLNNQPQHF.

The chain employs TRBV24-1 and TRBJ2-5; no reliable D call. There are 14 residues in the CDR3. With 6 bases removed from V and 0 bases from J, the gap between germline ends came to 10 bases. Germline V CDR1 and CDR2: KGHDR, SFDVKD. The CDR3 spells CATSPRQNQETQYF. CDR3 coding DNA: TGTGCCACCAGTCCGCGGCAGAACCAAGAGACCCAGTACTTC.

The chain carries TRBV9 and TRBJ2-5; D possibly corresponds to TRBD1 (5 bases). Germline CDR1 reads SGDLS; CDR2 reads YYNGEE. The CDR3 contains 13 residues. Between the trimmed V and J ends, which lost 3 bases and 1 base, there was a span of 7 bases. Here the CDR3 reads CASSADTQETQYF. CDR3 nucleotide sequence: TGTGCCAGCAGCGCGGACACCCAAGAGACCCAGTACTTC.

The chain is built from TRBV7-9 and TRBJ2-7, with TRBD1 as a possible D gene (6 bases). The CDR3 has 14 residues. Germline-derived CDR1 and CDR2 are SEHNR and FQNEAQ (reference sequence). Trimming shortened V by 4 bases and J by 1 base, and 11 bases separated the two germline ends. The DNA of the CDR3 is TGTGCCAGCAGCTGGCTAAGGGGGTCCTACGAGCAGTACTTC. It specifies CASSWLRGSYEQYF.

V gene TRBV6-6 combines with J gene TRBJ1-3; the match to TRBD1 covers 8 bases. Looked up from germline, CDR1 is MNHNY and CDR2 is SVGAGI (reference sequence). The CDR3 is 15 amino acids. V trimming: 7 bases; J trimming: 1 base; junction bases outside the gene matches: 6. The DNA for the CDR3 is TGTGCCAGCAATAAGACAGGGGAATCTGGAAACACCATATATTTT. Translation: CASNKTGESGNTIYF.

This CDR3 is CASSHGQKLQETQYF. Written as DNA, the CDR3 is TGTGCCAGCAGCCATGGACAGAAACTCCAAGAGACCCAGTACTTC. The rearrangement uses TRBV28 and TRBJ2-5, with D maybe TRBD1 (6 bases). V lost 6 bases to trimming and J lost 1 base, with 15 bases between them. The CDR3 totals 15 residues. The germline V gene has CDR1 MDHEN and CDR2 SYDVKM.

The chain couples TRBV3-1 (or the pseudogene TRBV3-2) to TRBJ2-7, with 11 bases matching TRBD1. Germline V lookup: CDR1 LGHDT, CDR2 YNNKEL (reference sequence). The V gene end was trimmed by 3 bases and the J gene end by 2 bases; junction bases not matched to a gene: 3. CDR3 size: 15 residues. The CDR3 DNA reads TGTGCCAGCAGCCACCCGGGACAGGGGGCCTACGAGCAGTACTTC. This gives the protein CASSHPGQGAYEQYF.

The J gene is TRBJ2-1, the V gene TRBV28; 9 bases are shared with TRBD1. The trim removed 2 bases at V and 0 bases at J, leaving 5 bases unmatched. The CDR3 extends over 17 amino acids. Germline assignment: CDR1 MDHEN and CDR2 SYDVKM. CDR3 nucleotide sequence: TGTGCCAGCAGTTTAACGTTGACAGGGGGCTCCTACAATGAGCAGTTCTTC. Translated: CASSLTLTGGSYNEQFF.

The V call is TRBV18, the J call TRBJ1-2, with 9 bases that match TRBD1. The germline CDR1 and CDR2 sequences are KGHSH and LQKENI. Trimming removed 3 bases from V and 6 bases from J; junction bases left unmatched: 2. This CDR3 comprises 13 residues. CDR3 loop: CASSPRTGDGYTF. The CDR3 nucleotides are TGTGCCAGCTCACCTAGGACAGGGGATGGCTACACCTTC.

Here the CDR3 reads CASSQGSWGGSGELFF. The CDR3 bases are TGTGCCAGCAGCCAAGGATCTTGGGGGGGCTCCGGGGAGCTGTTTTTT. This chain uses TRBV4-2 with TRBJ2-2; D may be TRBD2 (7 bases). The CDR3 contains 16 residues. Trimming removed 1 base from V and 6 bases from J, with 15 bases in between. Germline assignment: CDR1 LGHNA and CDR2 YNFKEQ.

The gene calls are TRBV18 and TRBJ1-2; D is unresolved. Looked up from germline, CDR1 is KGHSH and CDR2 is LQKENI. Trimming removed 0 bases at V and 4 bases at J, with 12 bases between. This CDR3 contains 15 residues. CDR3 sequence: CASSPPPGKFYGYTF. In DNA form, the CDR3 reads TGTGCCAGCTCACCACCCCCAGGAAAATTCTATGGCTACACCTTC. Together with reference TRBV18 and TRBJ1-2, the CDR3 gives the full variable domain: NAGVMQNPRHLVRRRGQEARLRCSPMKGHSHVYWYRQLPEEGLKFMVYLQKENIIDESGMPKERFSAEFPKEGPSILRIQQVVRGDSAAYFCASSPPPGKFYGYTFGSGTRLTVV.

The CDR3 here is CASSQVLKVSNPIYF. DNA for the CDR3: TGTGCCAGCAGCCAAGTACTAAAAGTATCGAATCCCATATATTTT. The V gene is TRBV3-1 (or the pseudogene TRBV3-2), the J gene TRBJ1-3; D remains unclear. The V gene's germline CDR1 is LGHDT and CDR2 YNNKEL (reference sequence). The V and J ends lost 1 base and 11 bases respectively, with 18 bases between them. This CDR3 has 15 residues.

The V and J genes are TRBV5-6 and TRBJ1-1; D is unresolved. Trimming took off 5 bases at V and 6 bases at J, with 14 bases between the two ends. In germline, CDR1 is SGHDT, CDR2 YYEEEE. The CDR3 is made up of 13 amino acids. The CDR3 DNA sequence: TGTGCCAGCAGGCAAAAAGAGGCTTCTGAAGCTTTCTTT. Protein: CASRQKEASEAFF.

The chain links TRBV6-5 to TRBJ1-5; D may be TRBD1 (6 bases). This CDR3 is 13 amino acids long. Germline CDR1 reads MNHEY; CDR2 reads SVGAGI. Trimming cost V 6 bases and J 6 bases, with 12 bases left between them. CDR3 DNA sequence: TGTGCCAGCAGCGCCACAGGGTTTCAGCCCCAGCATTTT. It codes for CASSATGFQPQHF.

The CDR3 DNA reads TGTGCCAGCAGTCCAATGGGAGGGGTCATGAACACTGAAGCTTTCTTT. Its translation: CASSPMGGVMNTEAFF. The chain links TRBV27 to TRBJ1-1; maybe TRBD1 (5 bases). Germline V gene lookup returns CDR1 MNHEY and CDR2 SMNVEV (reference sequence). CDR3 length: 16 residues. V was pared by 5 bases and J by 0 bases, with 16 bases between.

The chain uses TRBV19 and TRBJ1-5; D possibly corresponds to TRBD1 (5 bases). The germline V gene has CDR1 LNHDA and CDR2 SQIVND (reference sequence). V was shortened by 3 bases and J by 2 bases, with 11 bases between the two germline ends. The length of the CDR3 is 15 residues. The CDR3 nucleotides are TGTGCCAGTAGTATGGAGGGGAAGGGCAATCAGCCCCAGCATTTT. Translating gives CASSMEGKGNQPQHF.

The gene calls are TRBV5-4 and TRBJ1-4; tentative D call: TRBD1 (6 bases). The CDR3 is 14 residues long. Trimming removed 4 bases at V and 7 bases at J, with 14 bases between. In germline, CDR1 is SGHNT, CDR2 YYREEE (reference sequence). This CDR3 reads CASSGGLGGEKLFF. CDR3 nucleotides: TGTGCCAGCAGCGGGGGCCTAGGGGGTGAAAAACTGTTTTTT.

J is TRBJ1-2 and V is TRBV6-5; D ambiguous. The V gene's germline CDR1 is MNHEY and CDR2 SVGAGI. Deletions cut 5 bases from V and 5 bases from J, with 6 bases between. The CDR3 extends over 11 amino acids. CDR3: CASSLPYGYTF. DNA of the CDR3: TGTGCCAGCAGTCTTCCGTATGGCTACACCTTC.

The genes are TRBV11-3 and TRBJ1-2; the match to TRBD1 covers 10 bases. V lost 5 bases and J lost 11; bases outside the gene matches: 5. This CDR3 spans 12 amino acids. The V gene's germline CDR1 is SGHNT and CDR2 YENEEA. The CDR3 coding sequence is TGTGCCAGCAGCCTATGGACAGGGGGATACACCTTC. Translated, it gives CASSLWTGGYTF. Full variable domain (missing parts from reference TRBV11-3 and TRBJ1-2): EAGVVQSPRYKIIEKKQPVAFWCNPISGHNTLYWYLQNLGQGPELLIRYENEEAVDDSQLPKDRFSAERLKGVDSTLKIQPAELGDSAVYLCASSLWTGGYTFGSGTRLTVV.

This clone was counted only a few times. The chain is built from TRBV27 and TRBJ2-2; possible D gene TRBD1, 6 bases. V was clipped by 6 bases and J by 5 bases, with 19 bases between them. Germline values: CDR1 MNHEY, CDR2 SMNVEV (reference sequence). The length of the CDR3 is 16 residues. This chain's CDR3 is CASSLPQGRRTGELFF. CDR3 bases: TGTGCCAGCAGCCTACCACAGGGAAGGCGGACCGGGGAGCTGTTTTTT.

The rearrangement joins TRBV29-1 to TRBJ1-2; perhaps TRBD1 as D (5 bases). This CDR3 contains 13 residues. Germline assignment: CDR1 SQVTM and CDR2 ANQGSEA. Trimming took off 4 bases at V and 0 bases at J, with 9 bases between the two ends. This CDR3 is CSVVRQSNYGYTF. CDR3 bases: TGCAGCGTTGTGCGACAGTCTAACTATGGCTACACCTTC.

The rearrangement uses TRBV28 and TRBJ2-7; a weak D match, TRBD1 (6 bases). The CDR3 has 13 amino acids. V lost 7 bases and J lost 1, with 11 bases in between. CDR1 is MDHEN and CDR2 is SYDVKM in the germline V gene. This CDR3 is CASIRGGSYEQYF. CDR3 coding DNA: TGTGCCAGCATTAGAGGGGGTTCCTACGAGCAGTACTTC.

This chain connects TRBV13 to TRBJ2-7, with 14 bases fitting TRBD2. The CDR3 totals 15 residues. J lost 7 bases, V lost 5 bases, and 7 bases had no gene match. CDR1 is PRHDT, CDR2 FYEKMQ, per germline (reference sequence). CDR3 bases: TGTGCCAGCAGCCCTAGGACTAGCGGGAGGTGGGAGCAGTACTTC. Its protein is CASSPRTSGRWEQYF.

The chain recombines TRBV27 with TRBJ1-2, with TRBD1 matching 9 bases. Germline V lookup: CDR1 MNHEY, CDR2 SMNVEV (reference sequence). This CDR3 has 14 residues. The trim removed 6 bases at V and 8 bases at J, leaving 10 bases unmatched. The CDR3 loop reads CASRTTGGFEGYTF. Here the CDR3 DNA reads TGTGCCAGCAGAACTACAGGGGGCTTCGAAGGCTACACCTTC.

CDR3 nucleotide sequence: TGTGCCCGGGGAGCAGGGCCAGATACGCAGTATTTT. It is translated as CARGAGPDTQYF. The chain couples TRBV30 to TRBJ2-3, with D possibly being TRBD1 or TRBD2 (5 bases each). The CDR3 is made up of 12 amino acids. The V gene lost 8 bases and the J gene lost 4 bases, with 13 bases spanning the gap. Germline loops: CDR1 GTSNPN, CDR2 SVGIG (reference sequence).